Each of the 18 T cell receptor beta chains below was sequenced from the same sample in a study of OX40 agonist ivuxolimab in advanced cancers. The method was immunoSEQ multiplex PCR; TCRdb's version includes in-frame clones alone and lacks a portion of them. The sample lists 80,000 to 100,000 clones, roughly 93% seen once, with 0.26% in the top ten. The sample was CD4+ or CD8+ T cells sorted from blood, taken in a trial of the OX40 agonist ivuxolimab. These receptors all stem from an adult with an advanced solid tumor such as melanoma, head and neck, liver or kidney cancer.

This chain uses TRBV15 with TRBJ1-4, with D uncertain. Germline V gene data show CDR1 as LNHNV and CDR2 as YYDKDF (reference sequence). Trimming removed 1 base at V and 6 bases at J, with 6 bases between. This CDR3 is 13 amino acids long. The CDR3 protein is CATSRGLYEKLFF. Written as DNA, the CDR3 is TGTGCCACCAGCAGAGGCCTTTATGAAAAACTGTTTTTT.

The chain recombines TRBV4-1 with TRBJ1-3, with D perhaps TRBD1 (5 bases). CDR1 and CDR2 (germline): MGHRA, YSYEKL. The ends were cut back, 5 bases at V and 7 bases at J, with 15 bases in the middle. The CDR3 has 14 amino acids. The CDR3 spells CASSNQGLGNTIYF. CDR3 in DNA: TGCGCCAGCAGCAACCAGGGTTTAGGGAACACCATATATTTT.

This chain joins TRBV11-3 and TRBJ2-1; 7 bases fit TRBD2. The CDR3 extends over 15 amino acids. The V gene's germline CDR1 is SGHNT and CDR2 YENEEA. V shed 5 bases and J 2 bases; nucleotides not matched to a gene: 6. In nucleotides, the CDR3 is TGTGCCAGCAGCGACATGAGCGGGACCTACAATGAGCAGTTCTTC. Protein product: CASSDMSGTYNEQFF. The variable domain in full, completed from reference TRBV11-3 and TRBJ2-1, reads EAGVVQSPRYKIIEKKQPVAFWCNPISGHNTLYWYLQNLGQGPELLIRYENEEAVDDSQLPKDRFSAERLKGVDSTLKIQPAELGDSAVYLCASSDMSGTYNEQFFGPGTRLTVL.

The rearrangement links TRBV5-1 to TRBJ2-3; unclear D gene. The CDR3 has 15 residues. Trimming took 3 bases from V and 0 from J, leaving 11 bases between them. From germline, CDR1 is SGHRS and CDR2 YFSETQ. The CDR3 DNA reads TGCGCCAGCAGCTCGCTACCCACTAGCACAGATACGCAGTATTTT. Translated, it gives CASSSLPTSTDTQYF. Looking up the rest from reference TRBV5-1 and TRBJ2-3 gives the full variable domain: KAGVTQTPRYLIKTRGQQVTLSCSPISGHRSVSWYQQTPGQGLQFLFEYFSETQRNKGNFPGRFSGRQFSNSRSEMNVSTLELGDSALYLCASSSLPTSTDTQYFGPGTRLTVL.

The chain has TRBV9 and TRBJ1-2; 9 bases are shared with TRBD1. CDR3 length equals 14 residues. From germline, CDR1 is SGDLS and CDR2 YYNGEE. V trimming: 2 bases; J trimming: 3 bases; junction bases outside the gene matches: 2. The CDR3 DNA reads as TGTGCCAGCAGCGTGGGACAGGGAGACTATGGCTACACCTTC. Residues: CASSVGQGDYGYTF.

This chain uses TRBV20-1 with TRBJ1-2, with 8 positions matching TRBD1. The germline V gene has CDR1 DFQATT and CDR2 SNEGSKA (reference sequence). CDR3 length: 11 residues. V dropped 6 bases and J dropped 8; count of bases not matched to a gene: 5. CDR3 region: CSARTGWGYTF. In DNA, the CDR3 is TGCAGTGCAAGGACAGGGTGGGGCTACACCTTC.

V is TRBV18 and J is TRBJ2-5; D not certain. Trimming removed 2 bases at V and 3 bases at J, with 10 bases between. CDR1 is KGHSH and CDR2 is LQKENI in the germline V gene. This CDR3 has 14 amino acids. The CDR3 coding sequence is TGTGCCAGCTCACCAATAGCTACAGAAGAGACCCAGTACTTC. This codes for CASSPIATEETQYF.

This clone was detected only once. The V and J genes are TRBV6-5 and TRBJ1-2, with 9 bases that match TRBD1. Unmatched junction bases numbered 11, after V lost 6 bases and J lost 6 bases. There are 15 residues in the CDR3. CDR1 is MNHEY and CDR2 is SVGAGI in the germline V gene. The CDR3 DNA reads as TGTGCCAGCAGCCGATCGGGACAGGGTTTGAATGGCTACACCTTC. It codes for CASSRSGQGLNGYTF.

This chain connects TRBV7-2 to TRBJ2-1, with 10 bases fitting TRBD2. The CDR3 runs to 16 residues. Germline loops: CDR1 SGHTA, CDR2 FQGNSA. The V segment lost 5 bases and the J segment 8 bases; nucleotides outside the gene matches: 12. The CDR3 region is CASSRRLSGGVDEQFF. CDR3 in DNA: TGTGCCAGCAGCCGACGACTAAGCGGGGGGGTTGATGAGCAGTTCTTC.

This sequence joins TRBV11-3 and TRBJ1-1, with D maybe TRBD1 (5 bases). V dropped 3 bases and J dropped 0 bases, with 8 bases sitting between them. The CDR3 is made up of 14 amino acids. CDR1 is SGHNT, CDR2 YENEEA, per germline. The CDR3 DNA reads TGTGCCAGCAGCTTTTCGGGGGTGAACACTGAAGCTTTCTTT. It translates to CASSFSGVNTEAFF. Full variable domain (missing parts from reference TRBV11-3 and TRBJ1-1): EAGVVQSPRYKIIEKKQPVAFWCNPISGHNTLYWYLQNLGQGPELLIRYENEEAVDDSQLPKDRFSAERLKGVDSTLKIQPAELGDSAVYLCASSFSGVNTEAFFGQGTRLTVV.

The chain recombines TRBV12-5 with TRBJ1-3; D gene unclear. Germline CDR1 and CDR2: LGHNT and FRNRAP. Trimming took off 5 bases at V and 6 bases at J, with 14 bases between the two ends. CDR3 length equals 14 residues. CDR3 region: CASGVGYGSNTIYF. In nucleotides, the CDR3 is TGTGCTAGTGGTGTGGGCTACGGATCAAACACCATATATTTT.

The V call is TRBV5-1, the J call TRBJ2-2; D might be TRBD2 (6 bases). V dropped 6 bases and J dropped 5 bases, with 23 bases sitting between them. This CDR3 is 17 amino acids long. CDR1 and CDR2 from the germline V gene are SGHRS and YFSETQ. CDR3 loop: CASTPVGGTYRTGELFF. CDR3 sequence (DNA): TGCGCCAGCACCCCTGTAGGCGGGACCTACAGAACCGGGGAGCTGTTTTTT.

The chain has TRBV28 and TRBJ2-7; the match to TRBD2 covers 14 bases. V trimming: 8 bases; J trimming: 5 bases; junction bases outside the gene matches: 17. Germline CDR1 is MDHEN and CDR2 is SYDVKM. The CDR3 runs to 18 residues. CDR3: CASESTGTSGGFDHEQYF. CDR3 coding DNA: TGTGCCAGCGAGAGTACCGGGACTAGCGGGGGATTCGACCACGAGCAGTACTTC.

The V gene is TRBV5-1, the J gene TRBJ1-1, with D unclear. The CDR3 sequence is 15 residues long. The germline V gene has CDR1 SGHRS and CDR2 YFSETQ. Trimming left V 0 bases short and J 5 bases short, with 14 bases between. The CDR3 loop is CASSLVPQPKTEAFF. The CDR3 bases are TGCGCCAGCAGCTTGGTTCCTCAGCCGAAGACTGAAGCTTTCTTT.

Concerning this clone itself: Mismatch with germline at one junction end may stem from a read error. The CDR3 is CASSLLGGSAF. The CDR3 coding sequence is TGTGCCAGCAGTTTATTGGGGGGTTCTGCCTTC. The genes are TRBV28 and TRBJ1-2; D might be TRBD1 (5 bases). Germline-derived CDR1 and CDR2 are MDHEN and SYDVKM. The length of the CDR3 is 11 residues.

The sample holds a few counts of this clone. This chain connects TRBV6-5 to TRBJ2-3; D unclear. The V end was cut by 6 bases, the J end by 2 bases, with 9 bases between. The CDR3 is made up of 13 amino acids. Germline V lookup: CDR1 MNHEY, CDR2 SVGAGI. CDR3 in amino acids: CASRVGNTDTQYF. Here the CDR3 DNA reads TGTGCCAGCAGGGTGGGAAACACAGATACGCAGTATTTT.

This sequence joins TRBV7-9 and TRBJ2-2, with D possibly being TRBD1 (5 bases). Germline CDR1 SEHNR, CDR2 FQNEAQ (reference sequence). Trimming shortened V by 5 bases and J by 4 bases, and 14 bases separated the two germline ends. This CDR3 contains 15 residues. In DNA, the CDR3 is TGTGCCAGCAGCGTCTCAGGGTCAAGCACCGGGGAGCTGTTTTTT. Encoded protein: CASSVSGSSTGELFF. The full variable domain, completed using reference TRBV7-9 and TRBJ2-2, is DTGVSQNPRHKITKRGQNVTFRCDPISEHNRLYWYRQTLGQGPEFLTYFQNEAQLEKSRLLSDRFSAERPKGSFSTLEIQRTEQGDSAMYLCASSVSGSSTGELFFGEGSRLTVL.

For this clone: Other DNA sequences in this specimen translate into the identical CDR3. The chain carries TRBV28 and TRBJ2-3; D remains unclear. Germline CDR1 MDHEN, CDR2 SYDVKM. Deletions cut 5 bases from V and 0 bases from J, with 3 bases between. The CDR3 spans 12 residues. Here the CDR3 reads CASSVSTDTQYF. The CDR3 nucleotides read TGTGCCAGCAGTGTTAGCACAGATACGCAGTATTTT.